These 17 T cell receptor beta chains came from one sample sequenced in a study of cytomegalovirus exposure and HLA in healthy donors. The PCR used 60 Vbeta and 13 Jbeta primers. Method: immunoSEQ multiplex PCR; TCRdb's copy keeps in-frame clones and lacks some. The data include some 130,000 clones; the top ten clones carry more than 1.5%. The sequenced sample was PBMCs. The receptors derive from a woman in her thirties or forties in good health and CMV-seropositive.

The V and J genes are TRBV6-1 and TRBJ1-2; no reliable D call. The CDR3 sequence is 13 residues long. CDR1 is MNHNS and CDR2 is SASEGT in the germline V gene. Deletions cut 4 bases from V and 6 bases from J, with 12 bases between. The DNA of the CDR3 is TGTGCCAGCAGTGGGTACAACGCTCATGGCTACACCTTC. This translates into CASSGYNAHGYTF.

The chain links TRBV9 to TRBJ2-3; 7 bases map to TRBD1. CDR1 and CDR2 (germline): SGDLS, YYNGEE. V trimming: 4 bases; J trimming: 1 base; junction bases outside the gene matches: 15. This CDR3 contains 18 residues. In nucleotides, the CDR3 is TGTGCCAGCAGCACCACCAGGGGGAAAGGGTCTCGCACAGATACGCAGTATTTT. This codes for CASSTTRGKGSRTDTQYF.

CDR3 protein: CASSLALGEVADTQYF. CDR3 nucleotides: TGTGCCAGCAGCTTAGCTTTAGGGGAAGTCGCAGATACGCAGTATTTT. This sequence joins TRBV7-9 and TRBJ2-3, with TRBD1 as a possible D gene (5 bases). V lost 0 bases and J lost 4, with 14 bases in between. Germline lookup yields CDR1 SEHNR and CDR2 FQNEAQ (reference sequence). CDR3 length: 16 amino acids.

The gene calls are TRBV4-1 and TRBJ1-5, with D hard to call. This CDR3 is 15 amino acids long. Trimming took off 5 bases at V and 0 bases at J, with 11 bases between the two ends. The germline V gene encodes CDR1 MGHRA and CDR2 YSYEKL. CDR3 sequence: CASSIRHASNQPQHF. In nucleotides, the CDR3 is TGCGCCAGCAGCATAAGACACGCTAGCAATCAGCCCCAGCATTTT.

The V and J genes are TRBV29-1 and TRBJ2-7; D is uncertain. Deletions cut 5 bases from V and 3 bases from J, with 8 bases between. Germline CDR1 and CDR2: SQVTM and ANQGSEA. The CDR3 has 11 residues. The CDR3 DNA is TGCAGCGTTTTTTACGGCTACGAGCAGTACTTC. Translation gives CSVFYGYEQYF.

The chain joins TRBV2 to TRBJ2-7, with 10 bases matching TRBD1. Trimming removed 3 bases from V and 3 bases from J; junction bases left unmatched: 2. CDR1 is SNHLY and CDR2 is FYNNEI in the germline V gene. The CDR3 has 14 residues. The CDR3 region is CASSEDRGIYEQYF. Here the CDR3 DNA reads TGTGCCAGCAGTGAGGACAGGGGGATCTACGAGCAGTACTTC.

The rearrangement links TRBV28 to TRBJ2-2; the match to TRBD1 covers 9 bases. CDR3 size: 14 residues. Per the germline V gene, CDR1 is MDHEN and CDR2 is SYDVKM. With V trimmed by 8 bases and J by 4 bases, 5 bases remained unmatched. The CDR3 sequence is CASRGQGFTGELFF. As DNA, the CDR3 is TGTGCCAGCCGGGGACAGGGCTTCACCGGGGAGCTGTTTTTT.

The rearrangement joins TRBV5-6 to TRBJ2-1, with D perhaps matching TRBD1 (5 bases). Germline V lookup: CDR1 SGHDT, CDR2 YYEEEE. This CDR3 has 15 residues. Trimming took off 4 bases at V and 0 bases at J, with 11 bases between the two ends. Written as DNA, the CDR3 is TGTGCCAGCAGCCCGGGCGACAGCTCCTACAATGAGCAGTTCTTC. Its translation: CASSPGDSSYNEQFF.

V usage is TRBV6-4 and J usage is TRBJ1-2; 9 bases agree with TRBD1. Germline V CDR1 and CDR2: MRHNA, SNTAGT. This CDR3 contains 13 residues. V lost 3 bases to trimming and J lost 4 bases; unmatched junction nucleotides: 0. CDR3 bases: TGTGCCAGCAGTGAGACAGGGGGCTATGGCTACACCTTC. Its protein is CASSETGGYGYTF.

The chain recombines TRBV7-2 with TRBJ2-1, with 8 nucleotides matching TRBD2. In germline, CDR1 is SGHTA, CDR2 FQGNSA. V gave up 1 base and J gave up 10 bases; unmatched junction bases: 9. This CDR3 has 15 residues. CDR3: CASSLETSGSTEQFF. CDR3 nucleotide sequence: TGTGCCAGCAGCTTAGAGACCAGCGGGAGCACCGAGCAGTTCTTC.

The V and J genes are TRBV7-2 and TRBJ1-1; D might be TRBD1 (5 bases). The V end lost 0 bases, the J end lost 2 bases, and 13 bases lay between the germline ends. The CDR3 is 16 residues long. The germline CDR1 and CDR2 sequences are SGHTA and FQGNSA. CDR3: CASSLAATEVNTEAFF. The CDR3 bases are TGTGCCAGCAGCTTAGCCGCGACAGAGGTCAACACTGAAGCTTTCTTT.

The V and J genes are TRBV4-3 and TRBJ2-1, with D tentatively TRBD2 (6 bases). CDR1 and CDR2 from the germline V gene are LGHNA and YSLEER. The V end lost 4 bases, the J end lost 2 bases, and 15 bases lay between the germline ends. The CDR3 extends over 16 amino acids. This chain's CDR3 is CASSPNRERTYNEQFF. The CDR3 DNA reads as TGCGCCAGCAGCCCTAACCGGGAGCGGACCTACAATGAGCAGTTCTTC.

V usage is TRBV6-5 and J usage is TRBJ2-5, with 7 bases matching TRBD1. This CDR3 has 14 residues. Germline CDR1 and CDR2: MNHEY and SVGAGI. The junction had 11 bases not matched to a gene; V was cut back by 8 bases and J by 5 bases. The CDR3 is CASHRDRASETQYF. The CDR3 coding sequence is TGTGCCAGCCACCGAGACAGGGCTTCGGAGACCCAGTACTTC.

A note on this clone: Additional DNA sequences in this sample encode the identical CDR3. The V call is TRBV11-2, the J call TRBJ2-1, with 11 bases matching TRBD1. The CDR3 extends over 15 amino acids. Germline CDR1 and CDR2: SGHAT and FQNNGV. V shed 4 bases and J 4 bases; nucleotides not matched to a gene: 3. In DNA form, the CDR3 reads TGTGCCAGCAGCTCGGGACAGGGGGATTACAATGAGCAGTTCTTC. Protein: CASSSGQGDYNEQFF.

The rearrangement links TRBV4-1 to TRBJ2-6, with TRBD1 matching over 11 bases. CDR3 length equals 20 residues. V dropped 0 bases and J dropped 0; count of bases not matched to a gene: 7. Germline CDR1 is MGHRA and CDR2 is YSYEKL. The CDR3 sequence: CASSQEGQGVGPSGANVLTF. CDR3 DNA: TGCGCCAGCAGCCAAGAGGGACAGGGGGTAGGTCCCTCTGGGGCCAACGTCCTGACTTTC.

This chain uses TRBV27 with TRBJ2-7; no clear D gene. Germline CDR1 is MNHEY and CDR2 is SMNVEV (reference sequence). The ends were cut back, 3 bases at V and 5 bases at J, with 14 bases in the middle. This CDR3 region has 14 residues. In DNA form, the CDR3 reads TGTGCCAGCAGTTTGCAGGCAAACGTCCACGAGCAGTACTTC. Translated, it gives CASSLQANVHEQYF.

The V call is TRBV19, the J call TRBJ1-5, with TRBD1 matching 7 bases. This CDR3 comprises 13 residues. Trimming cost V 11 bases and J 1 base; bases outside gene matches: 5. The germline CDR1 and CDR2 sequences are LNHDA and SQIVND (reference sequence). DNA for the CDR3: TGTGCCGTAACCAGGGGGAGCAATCAGCCCCAGCATTTT. Its translation: CAVTRGSNQPQHF.